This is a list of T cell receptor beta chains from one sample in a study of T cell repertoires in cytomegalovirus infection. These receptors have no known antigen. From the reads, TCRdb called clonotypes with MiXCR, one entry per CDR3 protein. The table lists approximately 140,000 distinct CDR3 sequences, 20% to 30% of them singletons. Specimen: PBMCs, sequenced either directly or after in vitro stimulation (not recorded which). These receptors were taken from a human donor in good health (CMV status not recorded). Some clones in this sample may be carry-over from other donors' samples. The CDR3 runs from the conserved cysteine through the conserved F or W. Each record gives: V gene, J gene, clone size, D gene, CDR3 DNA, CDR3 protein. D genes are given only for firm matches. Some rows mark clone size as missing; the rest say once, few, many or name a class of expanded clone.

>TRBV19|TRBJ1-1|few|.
TGTGCCAGTAGTAACACCCTCCGCACTGAAGCTTTCTTT
CASSNTLRTEAFF
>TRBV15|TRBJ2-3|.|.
TGTGCCACCAGCGCCAGGACAGCGACAGATACGCAGTATTTT
CATSARTATDTQYF
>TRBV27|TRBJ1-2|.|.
TGTGCCAGCAGTTCAACATTTCGTCCGGATGGCTACACCTTC
CASSSTFRPDGYTF
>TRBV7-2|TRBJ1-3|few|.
TGTGCCAGCAGCTCCCCCGGGGGTTCAGGAAACACCATATATTTT
CASSSPGGSGNTIYF
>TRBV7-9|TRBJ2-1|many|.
TGTGCGTCCGGGACGGACAATGAGCAGTTCTTC
CASGTDNEQFF
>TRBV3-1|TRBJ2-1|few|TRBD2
TGTGCCAGCAGCCAAGGCTGGCTAGCGGGAGATAGTGGTGAGCAGTTCTTC
CASSQGWLAGDSGEQFF
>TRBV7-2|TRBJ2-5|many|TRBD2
TGTGCCAGCAGCTCCCGACTAGCCCTGAGGCGGGAGACCCAGTACTTC
CASSSRLALRRETQYF
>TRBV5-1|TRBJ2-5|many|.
TGCGCCAGCAGCTTGGGACAAATGGGGATAGGAGAGACCCAGTACTTC
CASSLGQMGIGETQYF
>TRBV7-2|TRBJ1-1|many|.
TGTGCCAGCAGCCCCAAGACACTTTCTCCTGAAGCTTTCTTT
CASSPKTLSPEAFF
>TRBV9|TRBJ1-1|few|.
TGTGCCAGCAGCGTAGGGGGAGTGGGCACTGAAGCTTTCTTT
CASSVGGVGTEAFF
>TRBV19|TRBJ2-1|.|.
TGTGCCAGTAGTATTTCGGATGAGCAGTTCTTC
CASSISDEQFF
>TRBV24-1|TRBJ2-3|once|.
TGTGCCACCAGTGATTTGGCCGGAGGGCAGTATTTT
CATSDLAGGQYF
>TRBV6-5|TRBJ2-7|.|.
TGTGCCAGCAGCTCGACACCCTCGGAATGGTACGAGCAGTACTTC
CASSSTPSEWYEQYF
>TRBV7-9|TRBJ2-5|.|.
TGTGCCAGCAGCCCCCGGGATCAAGAGACCCAGTACTTC
CASSPRDQETQYF
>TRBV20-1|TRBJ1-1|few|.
TGCAGTGCTCCCTCGGCTATGAACACTGAAGCTTTCTTT
CSAPSAMNTEAFF
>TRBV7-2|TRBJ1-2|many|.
TGTGCCAGCAGCTTACTGCAGGGAACTGTCTATGGCTACACCTTC
CASSLLQGTVYGYTF
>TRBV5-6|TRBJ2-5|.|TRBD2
TGTGCCAGCGATAGCGGGCAAGAGACCCAGTACTTC
CASDSGQETQYF
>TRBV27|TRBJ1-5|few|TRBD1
TGTGCCAGCAGTTCACCCGGACAGGGGAATCAGCCCCAGCATTTT
CASSSPGQGNQPQHF
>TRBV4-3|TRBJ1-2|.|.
TGCACCAGCAGCCAAGATTTCATGGAGGGGAAAAACTATGGCTACACCTTC
CTSSQDFMEGKNYGYTF
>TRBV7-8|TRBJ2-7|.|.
TGTGCCAGCAGCTTAGAACCTCCGGGACCACGACTATCCTACGAGCAGTACTTC
CASSLEPPGPRLSYEQYF
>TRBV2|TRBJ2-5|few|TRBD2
TGTGCCAGCAGAGCGGGACTAGCGGGAGACCAAGAGACCCAGTACTTC
CASRAGLAGDQETQYF
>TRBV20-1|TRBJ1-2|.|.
TGCAGTGCTAGAGAAAGGGGTACCTATGGCTACACCTTC
CSARERGTYGYTF